The present TCR beta chain was sequenced within a study of pediatric ulcerative colitis. The germline CDR1 and CDR2 sequences are SEHNR and FQNEAQ (reference sequence). V lost 5 bases and J lost 5, with 21 bases in between. The CDR3 length is 16 residues. Profiled with immunoSEQ multiplex PCR; TCRdb holds only in-frame clones, not every one. The sample has about 16,000 clones, nearly 75% seen once; the top ten hold approximately 6.3%. Rectal tissue came from one to two pinch biopsies taken at colonoscopy. Sequencing was carried out using gut tissue. This receptor was taken from a boy between 10 and 17 years old with moderate ulcerative colitis. This chain connects TRBV7-9 to TRBJ2-5; either TRBD1 or TRBD2 may fit D (5 bases each). CDR3 sequence (DNA): TGTGCCAGCAGCCCTACGGGACCCTTCCTGGGGGAGACCCAGTACTTC. It is translated as CASSPTGPFLGETQYF.